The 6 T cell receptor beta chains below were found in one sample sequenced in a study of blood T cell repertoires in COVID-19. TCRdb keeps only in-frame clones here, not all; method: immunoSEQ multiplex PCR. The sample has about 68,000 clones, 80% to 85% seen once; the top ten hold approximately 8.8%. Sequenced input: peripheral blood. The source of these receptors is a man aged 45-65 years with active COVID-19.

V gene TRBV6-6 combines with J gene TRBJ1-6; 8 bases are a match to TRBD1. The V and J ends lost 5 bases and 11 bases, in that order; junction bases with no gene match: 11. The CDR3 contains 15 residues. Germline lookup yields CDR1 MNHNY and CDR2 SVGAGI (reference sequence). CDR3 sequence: CASSLPGGAGAPLHF. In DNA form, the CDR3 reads TGTGCCAGCAGTCTCCCAGGGGGCGCGGGAGCACCCCTCCACTTT.

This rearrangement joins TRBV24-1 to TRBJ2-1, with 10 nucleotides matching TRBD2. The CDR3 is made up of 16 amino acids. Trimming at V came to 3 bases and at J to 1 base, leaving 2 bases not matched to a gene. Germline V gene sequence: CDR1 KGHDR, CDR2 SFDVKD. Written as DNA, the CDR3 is TGTGCCACCAGTGATAATAGCGGGGGGTCCTACAATGAGCAGTTCTTC. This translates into CATSDNSGGSYNEQFF.

In nucleotides, the CDR3 is TGCGCCAGCAGCTTGGCCTGGGGCGTAGGCACTGAAGCTTTCTTT. Its translation is CASSLAWGVGTEAFF. The J gene is TRBJ1-1, the V gene TRBV5-1; perhaps TRBD1 as D (5 bases). CDR1 and CDR2 from the germline V gene are SGHRS and YFSETQ. This CDR3 has 15 residues. Trimming cost V 0 bases and J 4 bases, with 13 bases left between them.

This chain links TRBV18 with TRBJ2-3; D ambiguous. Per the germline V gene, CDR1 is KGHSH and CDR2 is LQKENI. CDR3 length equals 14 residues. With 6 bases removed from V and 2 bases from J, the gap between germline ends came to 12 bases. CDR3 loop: CASSPAPPTDTQYF. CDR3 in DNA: TGTGCCAGCTCCCCCGCGCCCCCCACAGATACGCAGTATTTT.

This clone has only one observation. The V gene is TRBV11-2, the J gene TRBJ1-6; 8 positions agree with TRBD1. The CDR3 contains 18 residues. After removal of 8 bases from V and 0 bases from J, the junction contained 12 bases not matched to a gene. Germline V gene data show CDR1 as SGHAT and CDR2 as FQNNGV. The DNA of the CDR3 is TGTGCCAGCTCCGGGGGACAGGTTGCCCACTCCTATAATTCACCCCTCCACTTT. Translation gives CASSGGQVAHSYNSPLHF.

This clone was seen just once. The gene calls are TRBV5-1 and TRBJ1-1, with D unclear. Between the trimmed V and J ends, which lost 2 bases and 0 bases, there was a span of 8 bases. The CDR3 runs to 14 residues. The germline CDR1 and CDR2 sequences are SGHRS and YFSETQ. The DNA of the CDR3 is TGCGCCAGCAGCTTTGAACAGTTGAACACTGAAGCTTTCTTT. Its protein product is CASSFEQLNTEAFF.